This T cell receptor beta chain comes out of a study of chemoradiotherapy in HPV16-positive cancers (dated by TCRdb to about 2022). Describing the broader study: Candidate HPV-specific T-cell clones and common TCR motifs were defined by functional T-cell assays performed on cells from two HPV16-positive patients. The study asked whether T-cell immunity against the HPV oncoproteins E6 and E7 changes during chemoradiotherapy and whether it affects survival. Next, the candidate HPV-specific TCRs and motifs were followed in TCR repertoires from around 92 patients with HPV-related cancers. What the research found in general, with its limitations: Expansion of candidate HPV-specific clones and E7-related TCR motifs was observed in the tumor microenvironment during treatment, whereas no such expansion was observed for non-HPV-specific T cells. In HPV16-positive patients, expansion of HPV-responsive T cells during chemoradiotherapy was found to be associated with improved recurrence-free survival. The functional definition of HPV-specific T cells came from only a couple of HPV16-positive patients, and the survival association was reported for HPV16-positive patients.

As encoded in the germline V gene, CDR1 is MDHEN while CDR2 is SYDVKM. The germline ends are 5 bases apart after V is trimmed by 5 bases and J by 1 base. The CDR3 has 12 amino acids, counting the end cysteine and phenylalanine. Only the CDR3 region is kept as DNA, spanning 36 bases read in frame from base 1. There are a few counts of this clone. Its antigen is still unknown. The record has no base qualities; no much larger clone is one base away. Repertoires were sampled multiple times during chemoradiotherapy, which allowed clonal expansion in the tumor microenvironment to be followed. Receptors were amplified or captured by the immunoSEQ multiplex PCR assay. TCRdb obtained this table from immuneACCESS and retained in-frame rearrangements with V and J assigned. These tables miss some clones; where compared with another copy, unresolved V genes account for less than half of the shortfall, and the remainder is unexplained. For this sample the table gives over 10,000 clones, of which about 75% were detected only once. The ten largest account for about 7% of the sample.

The clonotype comes from a human donor with HPV-associated anogenital cancer. The sample here was taken from a patient who underwent chemoradiotherapy. Recombination connected TRBV28 to TRBJ1-2; no D gene is confidently identified. The CDR3 in this case is CASSNNNYGYTF. Here is the DNA: TGTGCCAGCAGTAATAATAACTATGGCTACACCTTC.